The entry below gives a single T cell receptor beta chain sequence along with its context. Its specificity is unknown. Libraries were prepared by immunoSEQ multiplex PCR; TCRdb keeps only in-frame clonotypes and omits some of them. The repertoire holds under 35,000 clones, 85% to 95% seen once, with about 12% in the top ten. The entry originates in a study of T cells in localized non-small cell lung cancer. The study's findings and limits: Those with higher blood T cell density had longer overall survival. When the top 100 tumor clones were examined, a median approximately 62 of them also appeared in the adjacent lung, which was paired and uninvolved. Tumor showed lower T cell clonality than uninvolved adjacent lung, where it was highest.

CDR3 length: 15 residues. Trimming removed 0 bases from V and 3 bases from J, with 11 bases in between. CDR1 and CDR2 (germline): SGHTA, FQGTGA. The TCR sequence derives from a female donor of 60 years or more with stage II lung adenocarcinoma. This rearrangement joins TRBV7-3 to TRBJ1-1; tentative D call: TRBD1 (6 bases). Material: peripheral blood mononuclear cells, obtained before any cancer treatment. The CDR3 sequence: CASSLTWTADTEAFF. The CDR3 nucleotides read TGTGCCAGCAGCTTAACATGGACAGCAGACACTGAAGCTTTCTTT.